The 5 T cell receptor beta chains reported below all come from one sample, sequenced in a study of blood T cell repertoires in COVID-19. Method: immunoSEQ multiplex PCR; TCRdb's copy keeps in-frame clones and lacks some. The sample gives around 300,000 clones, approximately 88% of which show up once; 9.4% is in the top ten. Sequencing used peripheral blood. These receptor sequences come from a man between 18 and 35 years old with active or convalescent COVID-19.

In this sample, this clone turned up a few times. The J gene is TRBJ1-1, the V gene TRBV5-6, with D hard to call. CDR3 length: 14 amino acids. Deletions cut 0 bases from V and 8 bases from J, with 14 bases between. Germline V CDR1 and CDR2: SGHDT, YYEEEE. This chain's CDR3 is CASSLAGDHIEAFF. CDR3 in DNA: TGTGCCAGCAGCTTGGCGGGTGATCACATAGAAGCTTTCTTT.

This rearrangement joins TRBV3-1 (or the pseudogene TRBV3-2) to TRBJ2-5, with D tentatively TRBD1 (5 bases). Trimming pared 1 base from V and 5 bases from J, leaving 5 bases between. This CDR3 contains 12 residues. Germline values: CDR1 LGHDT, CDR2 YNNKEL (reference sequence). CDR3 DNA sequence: TGTGCCAGCAGCCAAGGGGGCGAGACCCAGTACTTC. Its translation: CASSQGGETQYF.

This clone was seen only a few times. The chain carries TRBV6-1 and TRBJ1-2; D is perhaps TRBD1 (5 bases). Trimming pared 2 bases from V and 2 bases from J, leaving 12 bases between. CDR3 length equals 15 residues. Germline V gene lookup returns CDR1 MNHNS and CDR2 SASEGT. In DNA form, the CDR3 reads TGTGCCAGCAGTGAATGGTGGGACTCCAACTATGGCTACACCTTC. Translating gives CASSEWWDSNYGYTF.

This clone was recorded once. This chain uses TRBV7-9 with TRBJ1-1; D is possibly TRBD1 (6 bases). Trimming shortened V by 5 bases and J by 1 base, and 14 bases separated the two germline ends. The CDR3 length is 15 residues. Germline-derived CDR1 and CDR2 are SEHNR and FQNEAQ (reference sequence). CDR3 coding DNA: TGTGCCAGCAGCCACAGCTGGGGGCGGAACACTGAAGCTTTCTTT. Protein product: CASSHSWGRNTEAFF.

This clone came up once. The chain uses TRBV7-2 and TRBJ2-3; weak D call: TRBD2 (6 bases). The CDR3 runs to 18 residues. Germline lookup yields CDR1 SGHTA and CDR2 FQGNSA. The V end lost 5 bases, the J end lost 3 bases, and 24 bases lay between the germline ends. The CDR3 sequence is CASSPGLTRNGGTDTQYF. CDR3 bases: TGTGCCAGCAGCCCGGGGCTAACTAGGAATGGGGGGACAGATACGCAGTATTTT. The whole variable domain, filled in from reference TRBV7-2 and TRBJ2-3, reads GAGVSQSPSNKVTEKGKDVELRCDPISGHTALYWYRQSLGQGLEFLIYFQGNSAPDKSGLPSDRFSAERTGGSVSTLTIQRTQQEDSAVYLCASSPGLTRNGGTDTQYFGPGTRLTVL.